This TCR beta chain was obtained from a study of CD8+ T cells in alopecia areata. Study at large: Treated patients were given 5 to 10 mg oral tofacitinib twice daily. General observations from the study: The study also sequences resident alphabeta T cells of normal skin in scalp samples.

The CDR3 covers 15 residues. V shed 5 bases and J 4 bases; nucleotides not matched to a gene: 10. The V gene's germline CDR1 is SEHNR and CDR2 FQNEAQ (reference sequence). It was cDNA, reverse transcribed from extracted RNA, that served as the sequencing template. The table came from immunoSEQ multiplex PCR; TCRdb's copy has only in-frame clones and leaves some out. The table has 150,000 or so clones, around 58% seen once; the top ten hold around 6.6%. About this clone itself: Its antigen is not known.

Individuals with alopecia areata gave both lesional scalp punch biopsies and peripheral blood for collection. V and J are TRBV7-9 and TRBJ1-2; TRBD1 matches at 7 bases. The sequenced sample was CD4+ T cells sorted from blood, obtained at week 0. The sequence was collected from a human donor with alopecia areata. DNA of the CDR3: TGTGCCAGCAGCCCCAGACAGGGAGCGCCCTATGGCTACACCTTC. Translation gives CASSPRQGAPYGYTF.